A selection of T cell receptor beta chains follows, all from one sample in a study of read filtering for tumor transcriptome and immune sequencing. Via MiXCR, TCRdb re-called the reads, giving one row per CDR3 protein. The repertoire holds 25,000 or so distinct CDR3 sequences, 20% to 25% seen once, with roughly a sixth in the top ten. Sequencing used a population of CD138-negative cells sorted from bone marrow. These receptors were obtained from a donor aged 40 or over with multiple myeloma. Both conserved end residues are part of each CDR3. D genes are given only for firm matches. Clone size, where shown, is once, few, many, or a class for clones that have expanded.

CDR3nt	CDR3aa	v_gene	j_gene	d_gene	abundance
TGTGCCAGCACCCCGTTTAGCGGGCCCACAGATACGCAGTATTTT	CASTPFSGPTDTQYF	TRBV7-9	TRBJ2-3	TRBD2	many
TGTGCCAGCAGCGAATCTCCGGGACTACACTCCTACGAGCAGTACTTC	CASSESPGLHSYEQYF	TRBV5-6	TRBJ2-7	TRBD2	many
TGTGCCAGCAGTTACTCGAGGACTGTTTCCGACAATGAGCAGTTCTTC	CASSYSRTVSDNEQFF	TRBV6-5	TRBJ2-1	NA	many
TGTGCCAGCAGCTTAGACGGCAGTTTTAGAGAGACCCAGTACTTC	CASSLDGSFRETQYF	TRBV11-2	TRBJ2-5	NA	many
TGTGCCAGCCACTCTAGCGAGACGGGCGATGAGCAGTTCTTC	CASHSSETGDEQFF	TRBV27	TRBJ2-1	NA	many
TGTGCCAGCAGCCCTCTCCTAACCGGGGAGCTGTTTTTT	CASSPLLTGELFF	TRBV11-2	TRBJ2-2	NA	many
TGTGCCAGCAGTTTACACATGAACACTGAAGCTTTCTTT	CASSLHMNTEAFF	TRBV12-3/TRBV12-4	TRBJ1-1	NA	many
TGTGCCACCAGTGAGCGGACTAGTGGCTCGGGCGGGGAGCTGTTTTTT	CATSERTSGSGGELFF	TRBV24-1	TRBJ2-2	TRBD2	many
TGTGCTAGCAGTTTCCCAGCGGGGCCCTACGAGCTGTACTTC	CASSFPAGPYELYF	TRBV28	TRBJ2-7	TRBD2	NA
TGTGCCAGCAGCTTGGCGCCAGTGATTTCCTACGAGCAGTACTTC	CASSLAPVISYEQYF	TRBV5-5	TRBJ2-7	NA	many
TGTGCCAGCAGCACTAGCGGGGCCTACAATGAGCAGTTCTTC	CASSTSGAYNEQFF	TRBV7-2	TRBJ2-1	TRBD2	many
TGTGCCAGCAGCCCCTTGGGCGGGGAAGAGACCCAGTACTTC	CASSPLGGEETQYF	TRBV7-9	TRBJ2-5	NA	few
TGTGCCACCAGTGACCCAGCGGGCGCGAACACCGGGGAGCTGTTTTTT	CATSDPAGANTGELFF	TRBV24-1	TRBJ2-2	NA	many
TGCAGCGTTGACCTTGGACAGGGGGTCAGGAATGAGCAGTTCTTC	CSVDLGQGVRNEQFF	TRBV29-1	TRBJ2-1	TRBD1	many
TGTGCCACCAGCAGAGAACTAGCGGGAGTCAATGAGCAGTTCTTC	CATSRELAGVNEQFF	TRBV15	TRBJ2-1	TRBD2	many
TGTGCCATCAGGTCTAGCGAGCACAATGAGCAGTTCTTC	CAIRSSEHNEQFF	TRBV10-3	TRBJ2-1	NA	many
TGTGCCAGCAGCTTAGGGGTAAGGTCCGATCCAGGTAATGAGCAGTTCTTC	CASSLGVRSDPGNEQFF	TRBV5-6	TRBJ2-1	NA	few
TGTGCCTGGAGCCCCACCGTAGCGGGAGAAAGAAGTGAGCAGTTCTTC	CAWSPTVAGERSEQFF	TRBV30	TRBJ2-1	TRBD2	NA
TGCAGCGCCGACAGTCGCACAGATACGCAGTATTTT	CSADSRTDTQYF	TRBV29-1	TRBJ2-3	NA	few
TGCAGCGTTGTGACAGCGGGAGTCACCAACAATGAGCAGTTCTTC	CSVVTAGVTNNEQFF	TRBV29-1	TRBJ2-1	TRBD2	many
TGTGCCAGCAGTTTTGAGAGCGGGAGCTACAATGAGCAGTTCTTC	CASSFESGSYNEQFF	TRBV28	TRBJ2-1	TRBD2	medium-sized
TGTGCCACAACTACAGCCGGGGCCAAGGTCCTGACTTTC	CATTTAGAKVLTF	TRBV7-9	TRBJ2-6	NA	NA
TGCAGTGCTAGGGCTAGCGGTATCAATGAGCAGTTCTTC	CSARASGINEQFF	TRBV20-1	TRBJ2-1	TRBD2	many
TGTGCCAGCAGCGTGTATGATACGCAGTATTTT	CASSVYDTQYF	TRBV5-6	TRBJ2-3	NA	many
TGTGCCAGCAGCCTACAGGGATGGAATTCACCCCTCCACTTT	CASSLQGWNSPLHF	TRBV6-6	TRBJ1-6	NA	few
TGCGCCAGCAGCTTGGTTCCCCGCCGACAGGGACGGGACAATGAGCAGTTCTTC	CASSLVPRRQGRDNEQFF	TRBV5-1	TRBJ2-1	TRBD1	many
TGTGCCAGCAGCACCACAGGGAAGAGCTCCTACGAGCAGTACTTC	CASSTTGKSSYEQYF	TRBV11-2	TRBJ2-7	NA	many
TGTGCCTCCGGACTAACCCGCGGGGAGACCCAGTACTTC	CASGLTRGETQYF	TRBV30	TRBJ2-5	NA	many
TGCAGTGCTAGAAGGGTTTATGGAGCGGGAGGGCCGAACCATGAGCAGTTCTTC	CSARRVYGAGGPNHEQFF	TRBV20-1	TRBJ2-1	TRBD2	medium-sized
TGTGCCAGTAGTATGGAGAACACCGGGGAGCTGTTTTTT	CASSMENTGELFF	TRBV19	TRBJ2-2	NA	NA
TGTGCCAGCAGCCCCAACCGGGACAGGTTATTTTTACACAATGAGCAGTTCTTC	CASSPNRDRLFLHNEQFF	TRBV7-6	TRBJ2-1	TRBD1	many
TGCAGTGCTACCGACGGGAACACCGGGGAGCTGTTTTTT	CSATDGNTGELFF	TRBV20-1	TRBJ2-2	NA	many
TGTGCCAGCAGCTATTCCGGGACTAGCGGGTACGAGCAGTACTTC	CASSYSGTSGYEQYF	TRBV7-2	TRBJ2-7	TRBD2	many
TGTGCCAGCAGTTTCAGTACAGGTCCTCTGAACACCGGGAAGCTGTTTTTT	CASSFSTGPLNTGKLFF	TRBV28	TRBJ2-2	NA	NA
TGTGCCAGCAGCGAAAACCAAGCCCGGGACAGGGGGCAACTAGCCCTCCATGAGCAGTTCTTC	CASSENQARDRGQLALHEQFF	TRBV9	TRBJ2-1	TRBD1	many
TGTGCCAGCAGTTTTTCACTAGCGGGCAGTGAGCAGTTCTTC	CASSFSLAGSEQFF	TRBV27	TRBJ2-1	TRBD2	many